This T cell receptor (beta chain) was sequenced for a study of identical twins. MiXCR, run by TCRdb on the 5' RACE reads, gives a single entry per CDR3 protein. The table includes some 1,600,000 distinct CDR3 sequences, 25% to 35% detected once. Germline V CDR1 and CDR2: DFQATT, SNEGSKA (reference sequence). The CDR3 covers 12 residues. V lost 6 bases and J 6 bases, leaving 14 bases between the germline ends. General observations from the study: Researchers caution that invariant MAIT and iNKT cells could partly confound zero-insertion analyses. The study based its conclusions on cross-sectional statistical analysis and did not follow the same donors.

This clonotype was seen a handful of times. No antigen is known for it. The rearrangement joins TRBV20-1 to TRBJ1-2; D might be TRBD1 (5 bases). The receptor comes from a newborn girl in good health. The sample consisted of cord blood. CDR3 in DNA: TGCAGTGCCTCAGGGTTAGAGAATGGCTACACCTTC. Encoded protein: CSASGLENGYTF.